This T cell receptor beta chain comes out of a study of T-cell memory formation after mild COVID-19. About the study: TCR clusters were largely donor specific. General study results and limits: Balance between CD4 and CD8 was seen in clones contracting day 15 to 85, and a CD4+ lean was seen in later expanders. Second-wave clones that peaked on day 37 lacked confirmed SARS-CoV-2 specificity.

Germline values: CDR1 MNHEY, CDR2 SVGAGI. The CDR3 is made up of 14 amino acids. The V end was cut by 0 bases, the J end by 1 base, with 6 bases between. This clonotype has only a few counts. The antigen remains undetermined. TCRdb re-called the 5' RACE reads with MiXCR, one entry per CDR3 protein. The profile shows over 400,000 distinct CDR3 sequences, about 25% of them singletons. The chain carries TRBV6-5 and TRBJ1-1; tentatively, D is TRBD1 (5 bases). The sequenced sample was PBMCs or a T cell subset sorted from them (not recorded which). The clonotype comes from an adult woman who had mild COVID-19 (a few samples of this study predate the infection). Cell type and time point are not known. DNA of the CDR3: TGTGCCAGCAGTTACTCGAGGGGGAACACTGAAGCTTTCTTT. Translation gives CASSYSRGNTEAFF.